This TCR beta chain is from a study of CXCR3-negative and CXCR3-positive naive CD8 T cells. Overall study findings and caveats: CXCR3-positive naive cells carried more hydrophobic TRB CDR3s than CXCR3-negative ones. For the naive subsets, surface CD5 was similar, and TCR strength was inferred from TRB CDR3 properties. Naive CXCR3-negative and CXCR3-positive cells had similar TRBV-TRBJ usage; memory differed.

With UMI labels, 5' RACE was used to prepare the TRB cDNA libraries. Following a re-call of the 5' RACE reads, TCRdb has one entry per CDR3 protein and lacks DNA. The sample has around 160,000 distinct CDR3 sequences. CDR3 length: 16 amino acids. Germline V lookup: CDR1 SEHNR, CDR2 FQNEAQ (reference sequence). About this clonotype itself: What it recognizes is unknown.

The sequence came from a human donor in good health. Some clones in this sample may be carry-over from other donors' samples. Material for sequencing was naive CXCR3+ CD8+ T cells from blood. Indicated subset: CD45RO-CCR7+CD27+CD95- naive CD8+ T cells expressing CXCR3 (TNR3+). The V call is TRBV7-9, the J call TRBJ2-1; as DNA is missing, the TRBD2 call by TCRdb cannot be tested. The CDR3: CASSLAWSSGNNEQFF.